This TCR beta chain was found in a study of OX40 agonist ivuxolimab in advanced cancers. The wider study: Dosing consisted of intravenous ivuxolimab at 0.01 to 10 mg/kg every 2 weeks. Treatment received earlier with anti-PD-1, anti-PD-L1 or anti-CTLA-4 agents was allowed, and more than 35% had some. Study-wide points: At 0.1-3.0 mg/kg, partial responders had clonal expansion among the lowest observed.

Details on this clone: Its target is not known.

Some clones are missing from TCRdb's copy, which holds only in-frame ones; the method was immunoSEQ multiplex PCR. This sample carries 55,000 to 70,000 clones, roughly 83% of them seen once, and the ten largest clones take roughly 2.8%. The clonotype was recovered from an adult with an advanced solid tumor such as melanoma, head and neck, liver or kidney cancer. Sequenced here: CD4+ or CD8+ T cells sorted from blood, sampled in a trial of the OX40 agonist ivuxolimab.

CDR3 amino acids: CASSYARPTPLIGYTF. CDR3 nucleotides: TGTGCCAGCAGCTACGCCCGACCCACACCTCTTATTGGCTACACCTTC. The gene calls are TRBV7-6 and TRBJ1-2; D gene uncertain. The V gene's germline CDR1 is SGHVS and CDR2 FNYEAQ. CDR3 length: 16 amino acids. The ends were cut back, 4 bases at V and 7 bases at J, with 22 bases in the middle. The full variable domain, in which reference TRBV7-6 and TRBJ1-2 provide the parts outside the CDR3, is GAGVSQSPRYKVTKRGQDVALRCDPISGHVSLYWYRQALGQGPEFLTYFNYEAQQDKSGLPNDRFSAERPEGSISTLTIQRTEQRDSAMYRCASSYARPTPLIGYTFGSGTRLTVV.